This T cell receptor (beta chain) was found in a study of control samples from healthy donors and cancer patients. Germline values: CDR1 SQVTM, CDR2 ANQGSEA. Deletions cut 6 bases from V and 2 bases from J, with 13 bases between. This CDR3 is 13 amino acids long. TCRdb's table, derived via immunoSEQ multiplex PCR, lists solely in-frame clones and lacks some. The top ten hold more than 20% of the sample, which has roughly 41,000 clones, around 94% seen once. This receptor was identified in a man between 60 and 70 years old in good health. The sample comprised blood. J is TRBJ2-5 and V is TRBV29-1; D is unresolved. DNA for the CDR3: TGCAGCGTGGCGCTCGGAGCGCAAGAGACCCAGTACTTC. It is translated as CSVALGAQETQYF. Variable domain in full (rest from reference TRBV29-1 and TRBJ2-5): SAVISQKPSRDICQRGTSLTIQCQVDSQVTMMFWYRQQPGQSLTLIATANQGSEATYESGFVIDKFPISRPNLTFSTLTVSNMSPEDSSIYLCSVALGAQETQYFGPGTRLLVL.